Below, one T cell receptor (beta chain) is given with its context. Its antigen remains unidentified. This specimen belongs to a study of post-analysis software for immune sequencing data. Turning to the study itself: Included courses were relapsing-remitting and secondary progressive multiple sclerosis; progressive-relapsing multiple sclerosis was also included. Study-level points and caveats: A significant reduction in normalized Chao1 diversity was observed in multiple sclerosis patients versus controls. F-measure co-clustering was strong for batch-matched samples. Patients carried several TRBV segments more frequently than controls did, and TRBV5-6, TRBV5-1 and TRBV20-1 were among them.

Losses at the gene ends were 5 bases for V and 7 bases for J; bases not matched to a gene: 9. Looked up from germline, CDR1 is SGHTA and CDR2 is FQGNSA. The CDR3 spans 15 residues. Researchers reported that TCR beta cDNA libraries carried unique molecular identifiers. Between about 0.85 and 10 million T cells gave rise to roughly 0.5 million cDNA molecules. TCRdb recomputed calls from the PCR reads with MiXCR, one row per CDR3 protein. The table records 700,000 to 900,000 distinct CDR3 sequences, about half of them present only once. The V gene is TRBV7-2, the J gene TRBJ2-7; 12 bases agree with TRBD2. This TCR derives from a girl aged 5-17 years with multiple sclerosis. Sequencing input: blood. The CDR3 DNA is TGTGCCAGCAGCACCAGACTAGCGGGAGCAGGGGAGCAGTACTTC. It codes for CASSTRLAGAGEQYF.